The 16 T cell receptor beta chains listed next were all sequenced from one sample in a study of blood T cell repertoires in COVID-19. Generated by immunoSEQ multiplex PCR, the TCRdb table keeps only in-frame clones and is missing some. The table has 220,000 or so clones, approximately 83% seen once. The specimen sequenced was PBMCs or T cells enriched from blood (not recorded which). The receptor source for this set is a woman aged 40 to 49 with acute COVID-19.

The chain links TRBV5-1 to TRBJ2-3, with D unclear. The CDR3 contains 14 residues. Trimming left V 4 bases short and J 6 bases short, with 15 bases between. Germline V gene data show CDR1 as SGHRS and CDR2 as YFSETQ. The CDR3 spells CASSPDSPRDTQYF. The CDR3 DNA reads as TGCGCCAGCAGCCCAGACTCCCCGCGGGATACGCAGTATTTT. The full variable domain, its missing parts supplied by reference TRBV5-1 and TRBJ2-3, is KAGVTQTPRYLIKTRGQQVTLSCSPISGHRSVSWYQQTPGQGLQFLFEYFSETQRNKGNFPGRFSGRQFSNSRSEMNVSTLELGDSALYLCASSPDSPRDTQYFGPGTRLTVL.

This clone was observed a handful of times. The rearrangement uses TRBV27 and TRBJ2-5, with D perhaps TRBD2 (5 bases). CDR1 is MNHEY, CDR2 SMNVEV, per germline (reference sequence). Trimming took 3 bases from V and 1 from J, leaving 12 bases between them. The CDR3 consists of 15 residues. The CDR3 loop reads CASSLGGLLQETQYF. The CDR3 DNA reads as TGTGCCAGCAGTTTGGGCGGACTCCTCCAAGAGACCCAGTACTTC.

This clone was found many times. This sequence joins TRBV4-2 and TRBJ2-3; 12 bases are shared with TRBD2. This CDR3 has 18 residues. The germline V gene encodes CDR1 LGHNA and CDR2 YNFKEQ. J lost 0 bases, V lost 1 base, and 5 bases had no gene match. The CDR3 sequence is CASSQGLAGAVSTDTQYF. The CDR3 nucleotides are TGTGCCAGCAGCCAAGGACTAGCGGGGGCCGTCAGCACAGATACGCAGTATTTT.

This clone was counted only a few times. The chain recombines TRBV5-8 with TRBJ1-2; 8 bases match TRBD1. This CDR3 contains 16 residues. Germline V gene lookup returns CDR1 SGHTS and CDR2 YDEGEE. J lost 5 bases, V lost 0 bases, and 9 bases had no gene match. This chain's CDR3 is CASSLVLTGGSYGYTF. The CDR3, as DNA: TGTGCCAGCAGCTTGGTCCTTACAGGGGGATCGTATGGCTACACCTTC.

The V call is TRBV20-1, the J call TRBJ2-5; D is perhaps TRBD1 (5 bases). CDR1 is DFQATT and CDR2 is SNEGSKA in the germline V gene (reference sequence). This CDR3 region has 13 residues. Trimming took 3 bases from V and 5 from J, leaving 13 bases between them. CDR3 sequence: CSASEGVRETQYF. DNA of the CDR3: TGCAGTGCTAGTGAAGGGGTCCGGGAGACCCAGTACTTC.

The chain recombines TRBV30 with TRBJ2-3; TRBD2 matches 11 bases. Trimming took 4 bases from V and 8 from J; bases not matched to a gene: 14. Germline V lookup: CDR1 GTSNPN, CDR2 SVGIG (reference sequence). This CDR3 spans 16 amino acids. The DNA for the CDR3 is TGTGCCTGGACGGAACTAGCGGGAGCCTCCTCCCTTACGCAGTATTTT. It specifies CAWTELAGASSLTQYF.

The V and J genes are TRBV12-3 or TRBV12-4 and TRBJ1-5; 7 bases agree with TRBD1. The CDR3 loop spans 13 amino acids. Germline trimming cut 5 bases from V and 3 bases from J; bases unmatched to any gene: 1. Written as DNA, the CDR3 is TGTGCCAGCAGTGGACAGGTCAATCAGCCCCAGCATTTT. Encoded protein: CASSGQVNQPQHF.

J is TRBJ1-5 and V is TRBV11-2; TRBD1 matches at 8 bases. The CDR3 sequence is 14 residues long. From germline, CDR1 is SGHAT and CDR2 FQNNGV. V shed 5 bases, J shed 5 bases, and the junction held 5 bases outside the gene matches. As DNA, the CDR3 is TGTGCCAGCAGCCCGGGCAGGGGGCATCAGCCCCAGCATTTT. This encodes CASSPGRGHQPQHF.

As DNA, the CDR3 is TGTGCCAGCAGCTGGACAGGGAAGGGCTACACCTTC. This encodes CASSWTGKGYTF. The chain has TRBV5-6 and TRBJ1-2, with 8 bases aligning to TRBD1. The CDR3 covers 12 residues. Germline V gene lookup returns CDR1 SGHDT and CDR2 YYEEEE. V dropped 3 bases and J dropped 8; count of bases not matched to a gene: 3. Based on the CDR3 plus reference TRBV5-6 and TRBJ1-2, the full variable domain is DAGVTQSPTHLIKTRGQQVTLRCSPKSGHDTVSWYQQALGQGPQFIFQYYEEEERQRGNFPDRFSGHQFPNYSSELNVNALLLGDSALYLCASSWTGKGYTFGSGTRLTVV.

Turning to this clone: The sample holds other DNA sequences that translate to the same CDR3. The V call is TRBV7-9, the J call TRBJ1-5, with D unresolved. With 0 bases removed from V and 2 bases from J, the gap between germline ends came to 5 bases. The CDR3 spans 14 residues. Germline V gene data show CDR1 as SEHNR and CDR2 as FQNEAQ (reference sequence). The CDR3 region is CASSLAGGNQPQHF. In DNA form, the CDR3 reads TGTGCCAGCAGCTTAGCGGGAGGCAATCAGCCCCAGCATTTT. The full variable domain, with the rest looked up from reference TRBV7-9 and TRBJ1-5, is DTGVSQNPRHKITKRGQNVTFRCDPISEHNRLYWYRQTLGQGPEFLTYFQNEAQLEKSRLLSDRFSAERPKGSFSTLEIQRTEQGDSAMYLCASSLAGGNQPQHFGDGTRLSIL.

The CDR3 nucleotides read TGTGCCAGCAGCTTAGGCGGGGTGGGAAACACCATATATTTT. Amino acid sequence: CASSLGGVGNTIYF. The V call is TRBV7-9, the J call TRBJ1-3; no reliable D call. The germline V gene encodes CDR1 SEHNR and CDR2 FQNEAQ (reference sequence). With 1 base removed from V and 4 bases from J, the gap between germline ends came to 8 bases. This CDR3 has 14 residues.

This clone was seen only once. This rearrangement joins TRBV2 to TRBJ2-3; 13 bases match TRBD2. The CDR3 sequence is 17 residues long. CDR1 is SNHLY and CDR2 is FYNNEI in the germline V gene. Trimming cost V 1 base and J 11 bases; bases outside gene matches: 12. CDR3 loop: CASSEGAGLAGPVWQYF. Written as DNA, the CDR3 is TGTGCCAGCAGTGAAGGTGCGGGACTAGCGGGGCCTGTGTGGCAGTATTTT.

This rearrangement joins TRBV28 to TRBJ1-2; TRBD1 is a possible D gene (5 bases). The V and J ends lost 3 bases and 4 bases respectively, with 9 bases between them. The CDR3 spans 13 residues. Germline lookup yields CDR1 MDHEN and CDR2 SYDVKM. This chain's CDR3 is CASSLGGLYGYTF. Written as DNA, the CDR3 is TGTGCCAGCAGTTTGGGGGGACTCTATGGCTACACCTTC.

The gene calls are TRBV19 and TRBJ1-4, with D perhaps matching TRBD1 (6 bases). This CDR3 contains 14 residues. From germline, CDR1 is LNHDA and CDR2 SQIVND (reference sequence). V was cut by 6 bases and J by 8 bases, with 16 bases left in between. CDR3 loop: CASSKGQEMEKLFF. As DNA, the CDR3 is TGTGCCAGTAGCAAGGGACAAGAGATGGAAAAACTGTTTTTT.

V and J are TRBV14 and TRBJ2-7; D is perhaps TRBD2 (5 bases). The CDR3 consists of 14 residues. Trimming removed 1 base from V and 5 bases from J, with 12 bases in between. CDR1 and CDR2 from the germline V gene are SGHDN and FVKESK. The CDR3 coding sequence is TGTGCCAGCAGCCAAGCTTCCAGGAGGCACGAGCAGTACTTC. It specifies CASSQASRRHEQYF.

This chain joins TRBV12-3 or TRBV12-4 and TRBJ1-1, with no clear D. Trimming stripped 7 bases from V and 1 base from J, with 10 bases between. This CDR3 contains 13 residues. The CDR3 DNA reads TGTGCCAGCACCCCGACTAGGAACACTGAAGCTTTCTTT. Translated, it gives CASTPTRNTEAFF.